The 30 T cell receptor beta chains below all came from one sample that was sequenced in a study of blood T cells in healthy people across ages. Primed by a sample-barcoded 5' primer and a J-beta primer mix, a second PCR proceeded for about 7 to 11 cycles. One entry per CDR3 protein, called by TCRdb with MiXCR from the 5' RACE reads. The repertoire holds some 1.6 million distinct CDR3 sequences, with roughly 32% as singletons. Specimen: blood. The receptors here all came from a woman younger than 45 in good health.

At least ten counts were recorded for this clonotype. The chain is built from TRBV5-1 and TRBJ2-7, with D possibly matching TRBD1 (7 bases). With 4 bases removed from V and 2 bases from J, the gap between germline ends came to 13 bases. Germline-derived CDR1 and CDR2 are SGHRS and YFSETQ. The CDR3 runs to 14 residues. The CDR3 bases are TGCGCCAGCAGCCCGGGGGACAGAACCTACGAGCAGTACTTC. It yields the protein CASSPGDRTYEQYF.

This clonotype was observed many times. The chain recombines TRBV29-1 with TRBJ2-7, with TRBD1 matching over 7 bases. CDR1 SQVTM and CDR2 ANQGSEA come from the germline V gene. This CDR3 comprises 14 residues. V gave up 5 bases and J gave up 2 bases; unmatched junction bases: 9. The CDR3 spells CSVPKEDRAYEQYF. The CDR3 nucleotides read TGCAGCGTTCCAAAGGAAGACAGGGCCTACGAGCAGTACTTC.

This clonotype came up once. Here the CDR3 reads CASSDGQIPPYEQYF. The DNA for the CDR3 is TGTGCCAGCAGCGACGGACAGATCCCTCCCTACGAGCAGTACTTC. The rearrangement joins TRBV2 to TRBJ2-7, with D maybe TRBD1 (6 bases). Germline lookup yields CDR1 SNHLY and CDR2 FYNNEI. The CDR3 has 15 residues. V lost 6 bases and J 2 bases, leaving 17 bases between the germline ends.

This clonotype was observed a handful of times. The chain recombines TRBV20-1 with TRBJ2-3; D unresolved. The germline V gene encodes CDR1 DFQATT and CDR2 SNEGSKA (reference sequence). The CDR3 loop spans 15 amino acids. V lost 1 base and J lost 0, with 11 bases in between. This CDR3 reads CSARGRRRSTDTQYF. The CDR3 DNA reads TGCAGTGCTAGAGGTAGGCGGCGGAGCACAGATACGCAGTATTTT.

The rearrangement links TRBV2 to TRBJ2-3, with 10 positions matching TRBD2. This CDR3 has 16 amino acids. Germline values: CDR1 SNHLY, CDR2 FYNNEI. V lost 10 bases and J lost 1; bases outside the gene matches: 11. CDR3 DNA: TGTGCCACCCTCAGGACTGGGACTAGCGGCACAGATACGCAGTATTTT. Translation gives CATLRTGTSGTDTQYF.

The genes are TRBV6-6 and TRBJ2-1; TRBD1 agrees at 10 bases. This CDR3 has 16 residues. Germline loops: CDR1 MNHNY, CDR2 SVGAGI (reference sequence). J was trimmed by 4 bases and V by 4 bases; bases with no gene match: 7. The CDR3 region is CASSWSGQGGYNEQFF. In DNA form, the CDR3 reads TGTGCCAGCAGTTGGAGTGGACAGGGGGGGTACAATGAGCAGTTCTTC.

This clonotype occurred a few times. A read error may produce the germline difference seen at one junction end. CDR3 DNA: TGCGCCAGCAGTCAAGCGAACAGTAACTATGGCTACACCTTC. It yields the protein CASSQANSNYGYTF. The rearrangement joins TRBV4-1 to TRBJ1-2; D is uncertain. CDR3 length equals 14 residues. Germline V gene sequence: CDR1 MGHRA, CDR2 YSYEKL.

The genes are TRBV4-2 and TRBJ1-5; unclear D gene. This CDR3 is 16 amino acids long. Germline assignment: CDR1 LGHNA and CDR2 YNFKEQ. Trimming left V 0 bases short and J 4 bases short, with 13 bases between. This CDR3 is CASSQDTSNYNQPQHF. CDR3 nucleotide sequence: TGTGCCAGCAGCCAAGATACAAGTAACTATAATCAGCCCCAGCATTTT.

This clonotype was found a few times. The V and J genes are TRBV20-1 and TRBJ2-3, with a weak D call TRBD2 (6 bases). Per the germline V gene, CDR1 is DFQATT and CDR2 is SNEGSKA (reference sequence). The CDR3 loop spans 15 amino acids. V lost 5 bases to trimming and J lost 0 bases, with 15 bases between them. This chain's CDR3 is CSAADGSGSTDTQYF. DNA of the CDR3: TGCAGTGCTGCCGATGGGAGCGGGAGCACAGATACGCAGTATTTT.

About this clonotype itself: The germline gene is not matched at one end of the junction; a read error may be the cause. The chain combines TRBV6-6 with TRBJ1-5, with 7 bases matching TRBD1. The CDR3 loop spans 14 amino acids. Germline V gene sequence: CDR1 MNHNY, CDR2 SVGAGI (reference sequence). The CDR3 DNA follows: TGTGCCAGCAGTCCCCGACAGGGCAATCGGCCCCAGCATTTT. Amino acid sequence: CASSPRQGNRPQHF.

The chain links TRBV4-1 to TRBJ1-1, with a weak D call TRBD1 (6 bases). Germline CDR1 is MGHRA and CDR2 is YSYEKL. V shed 0 bases and J shed 13 bases, with 24 bases lying between them. This CDR3 has 16 residues. This CDR3 reads CASSQDQGLIQTYVFF. The CDR3 DNA reads TGCGCCAGCAGCCAAGATCAGGGGCTGATCCAAACTTATGTTTTCTTT.

This rearrangement joins TRBV18 to TRBJ1-1, with a tentative D call TRBD1 (5 bases). V shed 3 bases and J shed 5 bases, with 16 bases lying between them. CDR1 is KGHSH, CDR2 LQKENI, per germline. The CDR3 loop spans 15 amino acids. The CDR3 nucleotides read TGTGCCAGCTCACCCTCACCAGCAGGGACGACTGAAGCTTTCTTT. This encodes CASSPSPAGTTEAFF. The variable domain in full, completed from reference TRBV18 and TRBJ1-1, reads NAGVMQNPRHLVRRRGQEARLRCSPMKGHSHVYWYRQLPEEGLKFMVYLQKENIIDESGMPKERFSAEFPKEGPSILRIQQVVRGDSAAYFCASSPSPAGTTEAFFGQGTRLTVV.

The V gene is TRBV20-1, the J gene TRBJ2-7; tentatively, D is TRBD1 (6 bases). The CDR3 runs 15 residues. Germline CDR1 is DFQATT and CDR2 is SNEGSKA (reference sequence). Trimming shortened V by 6 bases and J by 1 base, and 19 bases separated the two germline ends. CDR3 residues: CSAPKGGSISYEQYF. CDR3 coding DNA: TGCAGTGCACCGAAAGGGGGTTCCATTTCCTACGAGCAGTACTTC.

The chain uses TRBV15 and TRBJ2-1; the D gene is possibly TRBD1 (5 bases). V was pared by 0 bases and J by 1 base, with 7 bases between. This CDR3 spans 15 amino acids. The germline gives CDR1 LNHNV, CDR2 YYDKDF (reference sequence). The CDR3 protein is CATSREQGSYNEQFF. CDR3 DNA sequence: TGTGCCACCAGCAGAGAGCAGGGATCCTACAATGAGCAGTTCTTC.

CDR3 in DNA: TGTGCCAGCAGTAAAGGACTAGCGGCCCAGTACTTC. This sequence encodes CASSKGLAAQYF. The chain joins TRBV25-1 to TRBJ2-5; 10 bases map to TRBD2. V was clipped by 5 bases and J by 9 bases; unmatched bases: 3. This CDR3 comprises 12 residues. Germline CDR1 MGHDK, CDR2 SYGVNS.

The rearrangement joins TRBV3-1 to TRBJ2-5; TRBD2 is a possible D gene (6 bases). V lost 1 base and J lost 5, with 14 bases in between. Per the germline V gene, CDR1 is LGHDT and CDR2 is YNNKEL (reference sequence). The CDR3 sequence is 15 residues long. Here the CDR3 reads CASSQVGRLAETQYF. CDR3 in DNA: TGTGCCAGCAGCCAAGTAGGCCGTCTAGCGGAGACCCAGTACTTC.

The genes are TRBV25-1 and TRBJ2-1; TRBD1 matches at 9 bases. The V segment lost 6 bases and the J segment 2 bases; nucleotides outside the gene matches: 5. The germline V gene has CDR1 MGHDK and CDR2 SYGVNS. The CDR3 runs to 15 residues. CDR3 nucleotides: TGTGCCAGCAGGTCACAGGGGGCACCCTACAATGAGCAGTTCTTC. This sequence encodes CASRSQGAPYNEQFF.

Concerning this clonotype: Being one base from a much bigger clone, this may be a read error. CDR3 protein: CASSKWQRESTDTQYF. The CDR3 bases are TGTGCCAGCAGTAAATGGCAGCGGGAGAGCACAGATACGCAGTATTTT. This rearrangement joins TRBV6-1 to TRBJ2-3; 8 bases are shared with TRBD2. J was trimmed by 0 bases and V by 5 bases; bases with no gene match: 7. The V gene's germline CDR1 is MNHNS and CDR2 SASEGT. The length of the CDR3 is 16 residues.

This clonotype was counted a few times. The CDR3 region is CASSPGLTHYEQYF. CDR3 in DNA: TGTGCCAGCAGCCCGGGACTAACCCATTACGAGCAGTACTTC. The chain joins TRBV13 to TRBJ2-7; TRBD2 matches 7 bases. Germline trimming cut 5 bases from V and 4 bases from J; bases unmatched to any gene: 8. The germline V gene encodes CDR1 PRHDT and CDR2 FYEKMQ (reference sequence). The CDR3 length is 14 residues.

In this sample, this clonotype turned up a few times. V is TRBV10-3 and J is TRBJ2-1, with TRBD2 matching 15 bases. The junction had 5 bases not matched to a gene; V was cut back by 5 bases and J by 9 bases. Germline V gene sequence: CDR1 ENHRY, CDR2 SYGVKD. The CDR3 sequence is 15 residues long. CDR3 amino acids: CAISPGLAGGGEQFF. CDR3 nucleotide sequence: TGTGCCATCAGTCCGGGACTAGCGGGAGGCGGTGAGCAGTTCTTC.

The chain recombines TRBV20-1 with TRBJ2-5; D call uncertain. This CDR3 contains 12 residues. The germline gives CDR1 DFQATT, CDR2 SNEGSKA (reference sequence). V shed 6 bases and J shed 4 bases, with 12 bases lying between them. The chain's CDR3 is CSAWAEPETQYF. Written as DNA, the CDR3 is TGCAGTGCCTGGGCAGAACCAGAGACCCAGTACTTC.

The chain joins TRBV7-8 to TRBJ2-7; 7 bases map to TRBD2. Germline CDR1 reads SGHVS; CDR2 reads FQNEAQ. The V segment lost 5 bases and the J segment 1 base; nucleotides outside the gene matches: 8. The CDR3 length is 15 residues. CDR3 DNA: TGTGCCAGCAGCCCTCTAGCGGATAGGTCCTACGAGCAGTACTTC. Its translation is CASSPLADRSYEQYF.

This clonotype turned up a few times. The gene calls are TRBV29-1 and TRBJ1-2, with D uncertain. This CDR3 is built from 12 residues. Trimming removed 7 bases from V and 6 bases from J, with 15 bases in between. Germline CDR1 SQVTM, CDR2 ANQGSEA. CDR3 bases: TGCAGCGCCCACGTTGACCTCCATGGCTACACCTTC. This encodes CSAHVDLHGYTF.

The chain employs TRBV28 and TRBJ2-3; 8 nucleotides match TRBD2. The CDR3 extends over 16 amino acids. Germline CDR1 reads MDHEN; CDR2 reads SYDVKM. Germline trimming cut 3 bases from V and 4 bases from J; bases unmatched to any gene: 9. CDR3 sequence: CASSFRGGDVADTQYF. The CDR3 DNA sequence: TGTGCCAGCAGTTTCCGGGGGGGGGACGTCGCAGATACGCAGTATTTT.

The V and J genes are TRBV12-3 or TRBV12-4 and TRBJ1-4; D may be TRBD1 (5 bases). Deletions cut 6 bases from V and 8 bases from J, with 22 bases between. The CDR3 runs 16 residues. CDR3: CASSQGVQYYGEKLFF. DNA for the CDR3: TGTGCCAGCAGCCAAGGGGTTCAGTATTATGGCGAAAAACTGTTTTTT.

This clonotype was picked up a small number of times. The J gene is TRBJ2-5, the V gene TRBV9, with D perhaps TRBD1 or TRBD2 (5 bases each). The CDR3 has 16 residues. The ends were cut back, 0 bases at V and 7 bases at J, with 19 bases in the middle. The germline CDR1 and CDR2 sequences are SGDLS and YYNGEE. Here the CDR3 reads CASSVEGRRRAGTQYF. The CDR3 nucleotides are TGTGCCAGCAGCGTAGAGGGGCGGCGCCGTGCGGGGACCCAGTACTTC.

In this sample, this clonotype turned up a few times. The CDR3 nucleotides are TGCAGTGCGCAAGACAGGGAAGTGGCCAAAAACATTCAGTACTTC. It specifies CSAQDREVAKNIQYF. The chain carries TRBV20-1 and TRBJ2-4; 7 bases map to TRBD1. The CDR3 loop spans 15 amino acids. Germline V gene data show CDR1 as DFQATT and CDR2 as SNEGSKA (reference sequence). Trimming removed 6 bases from V and 1 base from J; junction bases left unmatched: 9.

This sequence joins TRBV6-2 or TRBV6-3 and TRBJ1-1; a possible D gene is TRBD1 (6 bases). V was shortened by 0 bases and J by 1 base, with 9 bases between the two germline ends. Germline loops: CDR1 MNHEY, CDR2 SVGEGT. The CDR3 sequence is 15 residues long. The CDR3 protein is CASSYSGRGNTEAFF. The CDR3 DNA sequence: TGTGCCAGCAGTTACTCGGGCAGGGGGAACACTGAAGCTTTCTTT.

The V call is TRBV6-6, the J call TRBJ1-1; 7 positions match TRBD1. The CDR3 spans 14 residues. V shed 2 bases and J 9 bases; nucleotides not matched to a gene: 9. Germline V gene sequence: CDR1 MNHNY, CDR2 SVGAGI (reference sequence). CDR3 in DNA: TGTGCCAGCAGTTACGGCCGGGACAGCCAGAAAGCTTTCTTT. Its protein product is CASSYGRDSQKAFF.

Regarding this clonotype: Its ends do not fully match the called genes, so a read error is possible. The genes are TRBV10-3 and TRBJ2-6; possible D gene TRBD1, 5 bases. CDR1 ENHRY and CDR2 SYGVKD come from the germline V gene. The CDR3 sequence is 14 residues long. In nucleotides, the CDR3 is TGTGCCACCAAGGATGGGGCTGGGGTCAACGTCCTGACTTTC. Translating gives CATKDGAGVNVLTF.